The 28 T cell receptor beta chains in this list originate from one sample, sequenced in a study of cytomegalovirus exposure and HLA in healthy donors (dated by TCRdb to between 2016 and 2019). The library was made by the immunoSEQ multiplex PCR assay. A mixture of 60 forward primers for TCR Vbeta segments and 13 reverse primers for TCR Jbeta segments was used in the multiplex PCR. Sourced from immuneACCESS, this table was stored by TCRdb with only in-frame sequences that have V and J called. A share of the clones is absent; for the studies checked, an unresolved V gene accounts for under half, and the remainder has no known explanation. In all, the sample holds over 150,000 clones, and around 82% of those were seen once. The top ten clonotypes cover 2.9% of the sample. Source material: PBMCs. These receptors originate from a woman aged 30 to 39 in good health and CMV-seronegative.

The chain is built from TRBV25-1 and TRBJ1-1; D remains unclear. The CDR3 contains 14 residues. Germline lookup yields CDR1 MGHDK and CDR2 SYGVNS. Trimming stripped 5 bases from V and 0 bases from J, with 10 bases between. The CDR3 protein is CASSPTYLNTEAFF. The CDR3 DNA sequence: TGTGCCAGCAGTCCCACTTACTTGAACACTGAAGCTTTCTTT. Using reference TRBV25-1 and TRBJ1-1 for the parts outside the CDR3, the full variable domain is EADIYQTPRYLVIGTGKKITLECSQTMGHDKMYWYQQDPGMELHLIHYSYGVNSTEKGDLSSESTVSRIRTEHFPLTLESARPSHTSQYLCASSPTYLNTEAFFGQGTRLTVV.

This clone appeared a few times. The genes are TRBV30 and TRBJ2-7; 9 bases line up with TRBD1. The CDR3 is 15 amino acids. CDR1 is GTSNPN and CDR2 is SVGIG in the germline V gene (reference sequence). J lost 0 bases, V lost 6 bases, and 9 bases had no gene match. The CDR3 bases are TGTGCCTGTACGGACCGGACAGGGGTCTCCTACGAGCAGTACTTC. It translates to CACTDRTGVSYEQYF.

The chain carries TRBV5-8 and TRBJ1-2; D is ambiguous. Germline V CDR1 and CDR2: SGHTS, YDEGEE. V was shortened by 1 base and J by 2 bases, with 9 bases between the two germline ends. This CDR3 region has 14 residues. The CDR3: CASSLFRKNYGYTF. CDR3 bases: TGTGCCAGCAGCTTGTTTAGAAAAAACTATGGCTACACCTTC.

The CDR3: CASSLGPGTGVGMNTEAFF. In DNA, the CDR3 is TGTGCCAGCAGCTTGGGTCCCGGGACAGGGGTCGGGATGAACACTGAAGCTTTCTTT. This chain uses TRBV5-4 with TRBJ1-1; 10 nucleotides agree with TRBD1. CDR1 and CDR2 (germline): SGHNT, YYREEE (reference sequence). V lost 0 bases, J lost 0 bases, and 11 bases stayed unmatched. The length of the CDR3 is 19 residues.

DNA of the CDR3: TGTGCCAGCAGTTCGGACAGGGGGCAAGAGACCCAGTACTTC. Translation gives CASSSDRGQETQYF. The gene calls are TRBV2 and TRBJ2-5; 10 bases line up with TRBD1. Germline CDR1 reads SNHLY; CDR2 reads FYNNEI. This CDR3 comprises 14 residues. The junction had 2 bases not matched to a gene; V was cut back by 5 bases and J by 2 bases.

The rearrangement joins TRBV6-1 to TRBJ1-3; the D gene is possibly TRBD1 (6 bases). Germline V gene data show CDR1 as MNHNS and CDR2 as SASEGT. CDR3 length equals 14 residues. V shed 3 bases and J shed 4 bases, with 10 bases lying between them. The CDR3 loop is CASSELQGGNTIYF. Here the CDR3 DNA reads TGTGCCAGCAGTGAGCTACAGGGAGGAAACACCATATATTTT.

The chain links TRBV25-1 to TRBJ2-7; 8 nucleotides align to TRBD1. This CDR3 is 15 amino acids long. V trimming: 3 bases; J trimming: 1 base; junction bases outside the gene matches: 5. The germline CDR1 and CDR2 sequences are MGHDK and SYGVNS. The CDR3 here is CASSESGGKSYEQYF. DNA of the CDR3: TGTGCCAGCAGTGAGTCAGGGGGCAAGTCCTACGAGCAGTACTTC.

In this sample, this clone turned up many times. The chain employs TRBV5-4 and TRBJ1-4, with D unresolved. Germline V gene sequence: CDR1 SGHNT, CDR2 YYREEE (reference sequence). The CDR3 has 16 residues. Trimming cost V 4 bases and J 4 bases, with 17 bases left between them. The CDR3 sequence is CASSEGFWDVNEKLFF. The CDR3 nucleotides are TGTGCCAGCAGCGAGGGCTTCTGGGATGTTAATGAAAAACTGTTTTTT.

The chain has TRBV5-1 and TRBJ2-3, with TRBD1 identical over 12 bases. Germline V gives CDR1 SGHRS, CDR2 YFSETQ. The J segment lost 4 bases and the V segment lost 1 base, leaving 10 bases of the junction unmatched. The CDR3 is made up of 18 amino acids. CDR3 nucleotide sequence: TGCGCCAGCAGCTTGACCCCGGGACAGGGGGCAAAATCAGATACGCAGTATTTT. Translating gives CASSLTPGQGAKSDTQYF.

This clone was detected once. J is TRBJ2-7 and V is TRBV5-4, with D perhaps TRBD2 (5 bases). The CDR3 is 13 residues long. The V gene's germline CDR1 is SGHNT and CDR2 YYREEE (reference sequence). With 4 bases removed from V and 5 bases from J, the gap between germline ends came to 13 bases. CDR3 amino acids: CASSQTSFNEQYF. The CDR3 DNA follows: TGTGCCAGCAGCCAAACTAGTTTCAACGAGCAGTACTTC.

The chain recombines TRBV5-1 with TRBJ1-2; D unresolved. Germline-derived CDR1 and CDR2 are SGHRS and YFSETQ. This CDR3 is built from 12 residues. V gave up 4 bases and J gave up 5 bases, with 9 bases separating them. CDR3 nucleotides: TGCGCCAGCAGCACCCGGAGGTATGGCTACACCTTC. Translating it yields CASSTRRYGYTF.

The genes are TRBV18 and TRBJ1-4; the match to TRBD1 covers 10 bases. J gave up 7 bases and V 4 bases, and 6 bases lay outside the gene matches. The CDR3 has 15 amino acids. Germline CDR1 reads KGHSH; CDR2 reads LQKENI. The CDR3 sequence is CASSQIGTGVEKLFF. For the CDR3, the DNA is TGTGCCAGCTCACAAATCGGGACAGGGGTTGAAAAACTGTTTTTT.

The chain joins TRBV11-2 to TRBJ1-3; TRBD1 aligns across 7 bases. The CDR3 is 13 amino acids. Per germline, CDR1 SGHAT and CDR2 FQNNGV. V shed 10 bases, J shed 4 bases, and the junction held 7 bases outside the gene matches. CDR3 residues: CATRGDSGNTIYF. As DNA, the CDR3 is TGTGCCACCAGAGGGGACAGCGGAAACACCATATATTTT.

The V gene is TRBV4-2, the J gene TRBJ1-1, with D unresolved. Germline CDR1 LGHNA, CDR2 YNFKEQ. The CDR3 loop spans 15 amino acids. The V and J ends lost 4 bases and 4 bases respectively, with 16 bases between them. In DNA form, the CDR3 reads TGTGCCAGCAGCCTTACACGGGTGGAGGGCACTGAAGCTTTCTTT. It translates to CASSLTRVEGTEAFF.

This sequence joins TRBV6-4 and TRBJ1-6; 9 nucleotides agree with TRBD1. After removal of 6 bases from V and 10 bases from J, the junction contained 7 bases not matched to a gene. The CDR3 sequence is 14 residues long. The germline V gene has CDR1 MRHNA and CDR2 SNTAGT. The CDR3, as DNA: TGTGCCAGCAGCATCCTGGGACAGGGATCACCCCTCCACTTT. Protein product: CASSILGQGSPLHF.

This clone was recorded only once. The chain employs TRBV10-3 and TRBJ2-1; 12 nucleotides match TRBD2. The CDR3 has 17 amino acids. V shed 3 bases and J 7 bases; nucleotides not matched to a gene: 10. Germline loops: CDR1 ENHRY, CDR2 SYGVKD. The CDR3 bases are TGTGCCATCAGTGACCCTCACACTAGCGGGAGGATAAATGAGCAGTTCTTC. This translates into CAISDPHTSGRINEQFF.

The CDR3 sequence: CASSLAGDTIYF. CDR3 sequence (DNA): TGCGCCAGCAGCTTGGCCGGAGACACCATATATTTT. The V gene is TRBV5-1, the J gene TRBJ1-3, with unresolved D. The CDR3 spans 12 residues. With 0 bases removed from V and 8 bases from J, the gap between germline ends came to 6 bases. Germline V lookup: CDR1 SGHRS, CDR2 YFSETQ. The complete variable domain, with remaining parts taken from reference TRBV5-1 and TRBJ1-3, reads KAGVTQTPRYLIKTRGQQVTLSCSPISGHRSVSWYQQTPGQGLQFLFEYFSETQRNKGNFPGRFSGRQFSNSRSEMNVSTLELGDSALYLCASSLAGDTIYFGEGSWLTVV.

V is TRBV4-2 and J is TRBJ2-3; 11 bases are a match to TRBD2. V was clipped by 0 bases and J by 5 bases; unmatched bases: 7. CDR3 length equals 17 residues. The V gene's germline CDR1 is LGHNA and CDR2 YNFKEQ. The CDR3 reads CASSQDEPGLAGDTQYF. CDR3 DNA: TGTGCCAGCAGCCAAGATGAGCCCGGACTAGCGGGAGATACGCAGTATTTT.

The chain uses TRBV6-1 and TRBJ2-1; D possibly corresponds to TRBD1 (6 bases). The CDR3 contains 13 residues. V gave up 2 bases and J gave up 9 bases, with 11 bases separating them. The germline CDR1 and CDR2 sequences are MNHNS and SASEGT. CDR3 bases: TGTGCCAGCAGTGAATTGACAGGTCGTGAGCAGTTCTTC. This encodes CASSELTGREQFF.

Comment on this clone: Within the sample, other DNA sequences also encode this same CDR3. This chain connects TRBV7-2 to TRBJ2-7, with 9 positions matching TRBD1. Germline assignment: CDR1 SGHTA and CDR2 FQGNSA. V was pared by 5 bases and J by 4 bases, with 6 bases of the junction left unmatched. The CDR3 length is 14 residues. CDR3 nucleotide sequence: TGTGCCAGCAGCCTGAGGGACAGGGTTTACGAGCAGTACTTC. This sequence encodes CASSLRDRVYEQYF.

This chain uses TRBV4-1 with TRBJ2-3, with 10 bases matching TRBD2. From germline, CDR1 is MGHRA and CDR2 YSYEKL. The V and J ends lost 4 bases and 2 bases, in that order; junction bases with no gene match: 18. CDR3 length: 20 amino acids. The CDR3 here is CASSLNGLAGDPGITDTQYF. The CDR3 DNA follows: TGCGCCAGCAGCCTTAACGGGCTAGCGGGAGACCCCGGGATCACAGATACGCAGTATTTT.

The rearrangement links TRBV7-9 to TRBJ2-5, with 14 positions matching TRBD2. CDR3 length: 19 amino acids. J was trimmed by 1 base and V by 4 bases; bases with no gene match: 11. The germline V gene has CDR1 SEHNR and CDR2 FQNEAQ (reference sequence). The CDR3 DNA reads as TGTGCCAGCAGCTCGCCACGACTAGCGGGGGGGCCGGTCCAAGAGACCCAGTACTTC. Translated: CASSSPRLAGGPVQETQYF.

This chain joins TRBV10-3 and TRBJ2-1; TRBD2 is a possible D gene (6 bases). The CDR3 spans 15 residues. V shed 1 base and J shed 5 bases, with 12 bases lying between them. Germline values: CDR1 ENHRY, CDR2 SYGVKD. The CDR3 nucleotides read TGTGCCATCAGTGAGTTGGAGGGAGAGAACAATGAGCAGTTCTTC. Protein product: CAISELEGENNEQFF.

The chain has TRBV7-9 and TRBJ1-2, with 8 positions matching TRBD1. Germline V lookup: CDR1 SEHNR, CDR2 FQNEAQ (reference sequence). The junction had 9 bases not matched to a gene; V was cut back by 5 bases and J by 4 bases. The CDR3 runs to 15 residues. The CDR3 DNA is TGTGCCAGCAGCGATGGGACAGGACCAGCCTATGGCTACACCTTC. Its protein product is CASSDGTGPAYGYTF.

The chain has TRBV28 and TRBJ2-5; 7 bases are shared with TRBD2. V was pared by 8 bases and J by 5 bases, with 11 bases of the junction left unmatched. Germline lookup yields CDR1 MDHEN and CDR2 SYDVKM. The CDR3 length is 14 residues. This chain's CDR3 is CASGNGRMRETQYF. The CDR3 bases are TGTGCCAGCGGAAACGGGAGGATGAGGGAGACCCAGTACTTC.

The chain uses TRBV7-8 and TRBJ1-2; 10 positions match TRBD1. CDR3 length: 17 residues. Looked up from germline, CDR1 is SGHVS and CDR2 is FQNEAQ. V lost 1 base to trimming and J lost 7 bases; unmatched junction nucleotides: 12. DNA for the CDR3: TGTGCCAGCAGCTTAGAGGGACAGGGGCGCGGTGTGAGTGGCTACACCTTC. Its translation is CASSLEGQGRGVSGYTF.

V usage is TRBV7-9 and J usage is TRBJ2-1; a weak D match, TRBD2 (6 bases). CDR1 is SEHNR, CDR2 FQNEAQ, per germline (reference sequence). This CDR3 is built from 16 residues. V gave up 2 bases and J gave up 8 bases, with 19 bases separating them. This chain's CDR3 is CASSLNWGEGDDEQFF. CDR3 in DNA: TGTGCCAGCAGCTTAAATTGGGGGGAAGGTGACGATGAGCAGTTCTTC.

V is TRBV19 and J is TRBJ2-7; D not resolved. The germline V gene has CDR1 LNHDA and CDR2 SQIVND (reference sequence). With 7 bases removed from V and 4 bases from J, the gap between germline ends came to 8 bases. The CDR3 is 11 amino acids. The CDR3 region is CASKRGYEQYF. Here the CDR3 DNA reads TGTGCCAGTAAACGAGGATACGAGCAGTACTTC.